This TCR beta chain was recorded in a study of blood T cell repertoires in COVID-19. Background on the study: Both acute and convalescent COVID-19 samples were obtained from the United States, Italy and Spain. Sample material is recorded as cDNA or gDNA derived from T cells, B-cell-depleted T cells, or PBMCs.

V lost 0 bases, J lost 12 bases, and 8 bases stayed unmatched. Germline loops: CDR1 SGHAT, CDR2 FQNNGV. This CDR3 spans 14 amino acids. In the authors' workflow: From reference gene primer amplification, estimates of nucleated cell counts were derived. The data were produced by immunoSEQ multiplex PCR, yet TCRdb's version contains in-frame clones alone and is incomplete. V, J and clone size are taken as reported in that table, and D and trimming were inferred from the DNA itself. The sample lists 250,000 or so clones, about three quarters occurring once. The material sequenced was peripheral blood. The genes are TRBV11-2 and TRBJ1-1; 9 nucleotides agree with TRBD1. The TCR sequence derives from a woman over 75 with acute or convalescent COVID-19. CDR3 DNA sequence: TGTGCCAGCAGCTTAGATTCGAGGACAGGGGTAACTTTCTTT. Its translation is CASSLDSRTGVTFF.